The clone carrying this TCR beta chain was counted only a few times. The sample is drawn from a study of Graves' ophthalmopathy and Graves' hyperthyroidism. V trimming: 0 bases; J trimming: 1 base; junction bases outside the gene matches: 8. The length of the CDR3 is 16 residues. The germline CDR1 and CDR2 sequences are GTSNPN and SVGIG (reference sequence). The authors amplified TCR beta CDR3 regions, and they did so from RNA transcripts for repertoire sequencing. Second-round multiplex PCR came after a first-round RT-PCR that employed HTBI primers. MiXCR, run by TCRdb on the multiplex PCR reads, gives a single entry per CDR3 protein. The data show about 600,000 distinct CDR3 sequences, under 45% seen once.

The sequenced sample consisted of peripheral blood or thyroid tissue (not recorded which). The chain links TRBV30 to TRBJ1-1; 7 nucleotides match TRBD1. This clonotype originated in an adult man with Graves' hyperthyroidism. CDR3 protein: CAWSVWGGQTNTEAFF. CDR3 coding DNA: TGTGCCTGGAGTGTATGGGGGGGACAGACGAACACTGAAGCTTTCTTT.